The present TCR beta chain was sequenced within a study of identical twins. CDR3 length: 15 residues. The germline gives CDR1 SGHNT, CDR2 YYREEE (reference sequence). V was clipped by 3 bases and J by 4 bases; unmatched bases: 10. This clonotype was detected only a few times. From the 5' RACE reads, TCRdb called clonotypes with MiXCR, one entry per CDR3 protein. Of 690,000 or so distinct CDR3 sequences in the sample, 8.6% were seen once. The same sample was also studied in work on yellow fever vaccine responses in identical twins.

The sequenced sample consisted of PBMCs. This TCR derives from a woman in her late teens or twenties in good health. The chain is built from TRBV5-4 and TRBJ2-7; TRBD1 aligns across 7 bases. The CDR3 region has the DNA TGTGCCAGCAGCTATACTAACAGGGGTAATTACGAGCAGTACTTC. Protein: CASSYTNRGNYEQYF.